This is a list of T cell receptor beta chains from one sample in a study of regulatory T cells in long-lasting Graves disease. A single record per CDR3 protein comes from TCRdb applying MiXCR to the multiplex PCR reads. Among 650,000 to 850,000 distinct CDR3 sequences listed, around 32% were seen once. Sequences were derived from peripheral blood mononuclear cells (PBMCs), sampled when the disease was refractory, from a patient treated with antithyroid drugs. These receptors came from a female donor with Graves disease. The conserved cysteine and the conserved F or W are not part of the CDR3 here.

CDR3	V	J
ASRPRGLETQY	TRBV7-9	TRBJ2-5
SVKIGLAGGAEQY	TRBV29-1	TRBJ2-7
ASRDEIQGSYEQY	TRBV3-1	TRBJ2-7
ASKKLTGGGYT	TRBV6-1	TRBJ1-2
ASSVGTQAYEQY	TRBV9	TRBJ2-7
ASRDGTKGNTIY	TRBV6-2/TRBV6-3	TRBJ1-3
AGDTISNQPQH	TRBV25-1	TRBJ1-5
ASSAGPASGNQPQH	TRBV12-3/TRBV12-4	TRBJ1-5
AISAETGFNQPQH	TRBV10-3	TRBJ1-5
ASSSGGRNSPLH	TRBV27	TRBJ1-6
ASSQPGQGVGYT	TRBV3-1	TRBJ1-2
ASSSTGQHYGYT	TRBV28	TRBJ1-2
ASSLGPGGSEQY	TRBV27	TRBJ2-7
ASSEARGGPRTGANVLT	TRBV10-2	TRBJ2-6
AISESSDQPQH	TRBV10-3	TRBJ1-5
SATGEGYGYT	TRBV20-1	TRBJ1-2
ASSHGDHTEAF	TRBV5-1	TRBJ1-1
SVESGRQETQY	TRBV29-1	TRBJ2-5
ASSPSTQGSYGYT	TRBV12-3/TRBV12-4	TRBJ1-2
SARVRGTHYGYT	TRBV20-1	TRBJ1-2
ASLTPAARYGYT	TRBV6-1	TRBJ1-2
ASSDRGQIFSGANVLT	TRBV27	TRBJ2-6
ASSIDLKGNTIY	TRBV7-6	TRBJ1-3
ASSEIQGAGQPQH	TRBV2	TRBJ1-5
ASSPRGEVAEAF	TRBV7-9	TRBJ1-1
ASSIDRLPYEKLF	TRBV19	TRBJ1-4
ASSYGLAGGLETQY	TRBV7-3	TRBJ2-5
ASSLLGRQNTGELF	TRBV5-1	TRBJ2-2
ASSGRGGAF	TRBV19	TRBJ1-1
ASSLALQGTGSQETQY	TRBV7-2	TRBJ2-5
ASSIPGVVNTEAF	TRBV19	TRBJ1-1
ASRRPGTGRTYEQY	TRBV5-5	TRBJ2-7